This entry lists 2 T cell receptor beta chains sequenced from one sample in a study of T cells in Graves' hyperthyroidism and ophthalmopathy. Amplification of TCR beta CDR3 regions used RNA as the template. A first-round RT-PCR of the TCR CDR3 used the HTBI primer set. TCRdb re-called the multiplex PCR reads through MiXCR, storing one row per CDR3 protein. This sample carries hundreds of thousands of distinct CDR3 sequences, approximately 16% of them seen once, and the ten largest clones take more than 3%. Sequencing input: blood. The source of these receptors is a woman aged 40 to 50 with Graves' ophthalmopathy.

V gene TRBV5-6 combines with J gene TRBJ2-5; D call uncertain. The CDR3 contains 11 residues. Germline CDR1 is SGHDT and CDR2 is YYEEEE. V was shortened by 3 bases and J by 5 bases, with 5 bases between the two germline ends. The CDR3 reads CASSWRETQYF. The CDR3, as DNA: TGTGCCAGCAGCTGGCGTGAGACCCAGTACTTC.

This clonotype was recorded at least ten times. The chain uses TRBV5-1 and TRBJ2-3; no clear D. V was trimmed by 0 bases and J by 0 bases, leaving 11 bases between them. The V gene's germline CDR1 is SGHRS and CDR2 YFSETQ. This CDR3 is built from 16 residues. CDR3 bases: TGCGCCAGCAGCTTGGGTCCTGGCGGTAGCACAGATACGCAGTATTTT. Translating it yields CASSLGPGGSTDTQYF.